The source of this TCR beta chain is a study of fetal regulatory T cell absence and autoimmunity. CDR1 MNHEY and CDR2 SMNVEV come from the germline V gene (reference sequence). This CDR3 contains 13 residues. V lost 6 bases and J 2 bases, leaving 10 bases between the germline ends. Assay used: immunoSEQ multiplex PCR; TCRdb lists only in-frame clones, some missing. This table has around 100,000 clones, more than 70% appearing once. This clonotype originated in a male donor with IPEX syndrome. This chain connects TRBV27 to TRBJ2-5; no firm D call. The sequenced material came from pancreas tissue. In nucleotides, the CDR3 is TGTGCCAGCAGAACAACATCACAAGAGACCCAGTACTTC. Protein product: CASRTTSQETQYF.